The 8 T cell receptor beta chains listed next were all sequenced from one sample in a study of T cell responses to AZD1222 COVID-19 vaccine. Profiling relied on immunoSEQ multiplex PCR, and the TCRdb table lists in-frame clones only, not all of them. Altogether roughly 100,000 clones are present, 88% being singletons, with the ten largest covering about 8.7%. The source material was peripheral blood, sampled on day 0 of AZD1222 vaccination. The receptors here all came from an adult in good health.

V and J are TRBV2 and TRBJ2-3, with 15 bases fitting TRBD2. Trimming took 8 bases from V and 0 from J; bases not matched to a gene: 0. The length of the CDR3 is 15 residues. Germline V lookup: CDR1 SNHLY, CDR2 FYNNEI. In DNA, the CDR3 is TGTGCCAGCGGGACTAGCGGGGGGAGCACAGATACGCAGTATTTT. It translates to CASGTSGGSTDTQYF.

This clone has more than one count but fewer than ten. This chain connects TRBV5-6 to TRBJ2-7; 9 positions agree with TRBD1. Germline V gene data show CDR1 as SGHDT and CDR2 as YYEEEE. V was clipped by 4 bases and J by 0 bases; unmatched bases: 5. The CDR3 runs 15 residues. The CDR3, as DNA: TGTGCCAGCAGCAGTTCGGACAGGGGCTCCTACGAGCAGTACTTC. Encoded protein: CASSSSDRGSYEQYF. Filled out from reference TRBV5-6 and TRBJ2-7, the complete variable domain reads DAGVTQSPTHLIKTRGQQVTLRCSPKSGHDTVSWYQQALGQGPQFIFQYYEEEERQRGNFPDRFSGHQFPNYSSELNVNALLLGDSALYLCASSSSDRGSYEQYFGPGTRLTVT.

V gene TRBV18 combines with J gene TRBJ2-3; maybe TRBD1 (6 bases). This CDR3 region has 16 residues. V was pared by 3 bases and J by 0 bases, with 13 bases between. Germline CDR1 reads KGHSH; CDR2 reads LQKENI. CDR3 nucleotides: TGTGCCAGCTCACCGTCGACAGGTCGGAGCACAGATACGCAGTATTTT. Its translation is CASSPSTGRSTDTQYF.

DNA of the CDR3: TGTGCCTCCAGGGCTTACGAGCAGTACTTC. Its translation: CASRAYEQYF. The genes are TRBV28 and TRBJ2-7, with D possibly being TRBD1 (5 bases). Trimming left V 11 bases short and J 4 bases short, with 9 bases between. CDR1 and CDR2 from the germline V gene are MDHEN and SYDVKM. The CDR3 length is 10 residues.

The CDR3 DNA follows: TGTGCCAGCAGTCGCAGGGAGAACAACGAGCAGTACTTC. This gives the protein CASSRRENNEQYF. V is TRBV27 and J is TRBJ2-7; perhaps D is TRBD1 or TRBD2 (5 bases each). The CDR3 totals 13 residues. V lost 5 bases and J 5 bases, leaving 13 bases between the germline ends. Looked up from germline, CDR1 is MNHEY and CDR2 is SMNVEV (reference sequence).

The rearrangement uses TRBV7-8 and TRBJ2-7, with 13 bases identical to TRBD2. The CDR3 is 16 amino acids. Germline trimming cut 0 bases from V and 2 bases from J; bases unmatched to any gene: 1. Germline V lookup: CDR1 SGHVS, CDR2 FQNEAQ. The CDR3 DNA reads TGTGCCAGCAGCTTAGCAGGGACTAGCGGGGCCTACGAGCAGTACTTC. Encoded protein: CASSLAGTSGAYEQYF.

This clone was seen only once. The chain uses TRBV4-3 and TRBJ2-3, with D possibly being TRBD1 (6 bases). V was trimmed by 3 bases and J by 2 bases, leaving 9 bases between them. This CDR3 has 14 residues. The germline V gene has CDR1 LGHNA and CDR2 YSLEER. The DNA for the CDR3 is TGCGCCAGCAGCCAGGGACAATCCACAGATACGCAGTATTTT. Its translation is CASSQGQSTDTQYF.

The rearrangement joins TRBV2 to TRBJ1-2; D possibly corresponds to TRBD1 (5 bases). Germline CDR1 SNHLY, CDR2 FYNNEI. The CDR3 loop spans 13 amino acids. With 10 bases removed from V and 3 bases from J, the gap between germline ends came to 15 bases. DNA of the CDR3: TGTGCCACCCAAATGACAGTTTACTATGGCTACACCTTC. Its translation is CATQMTVYYGYTF. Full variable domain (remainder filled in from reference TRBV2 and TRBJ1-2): EPEVTQTPSHQVTQMGQEVILRCVPISNHLYFYWYRQILGQKVEFLVSFYNNEISEKSEIFDDQFSVERPDGSNFTLKIRSTKLEDSAMYFCATQMTVYYGYTFGSGTRLTVV.